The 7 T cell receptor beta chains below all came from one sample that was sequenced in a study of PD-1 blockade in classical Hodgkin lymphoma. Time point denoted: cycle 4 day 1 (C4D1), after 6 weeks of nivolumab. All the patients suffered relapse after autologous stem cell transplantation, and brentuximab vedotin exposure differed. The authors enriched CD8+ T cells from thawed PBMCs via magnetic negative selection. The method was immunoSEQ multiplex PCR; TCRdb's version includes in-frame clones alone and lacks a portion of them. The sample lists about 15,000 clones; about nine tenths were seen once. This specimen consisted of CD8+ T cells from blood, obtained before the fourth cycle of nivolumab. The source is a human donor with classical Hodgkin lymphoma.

CDR3 protein: CASSVRVGISYEQYF. CDR3 in DNA: TGTGCCAGCAGTGTGAGGGTCGGGATATCCTACGAGCAGTACTTC. The chain is built from TRBV28 and TRBJ2-7, with D perhaps matching TRBD2 (5 bases). Germline V CDR1 and CDR2: MDHEN, SYDVKM. The CDR3 has 15 residues. V was cut by 5 bases and J by 1 base, with 15 bases left in between.

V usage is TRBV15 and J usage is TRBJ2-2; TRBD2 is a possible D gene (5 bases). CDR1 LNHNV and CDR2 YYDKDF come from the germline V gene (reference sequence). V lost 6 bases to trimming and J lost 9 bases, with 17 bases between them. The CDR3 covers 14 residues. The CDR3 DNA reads TGTGCCACCAGGAAGTTGGGAGAGACACGGGAGCTGTTTTTT. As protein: CATRKLGETRELFF.

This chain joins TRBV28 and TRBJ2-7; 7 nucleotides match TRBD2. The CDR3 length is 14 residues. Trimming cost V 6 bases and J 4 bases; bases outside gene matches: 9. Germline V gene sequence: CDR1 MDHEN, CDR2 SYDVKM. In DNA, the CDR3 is TGTGCCAGCAGATACAAGCGGGACTCGTACGAGCAGTACTTC. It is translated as CASRYKRDSYEQYF.

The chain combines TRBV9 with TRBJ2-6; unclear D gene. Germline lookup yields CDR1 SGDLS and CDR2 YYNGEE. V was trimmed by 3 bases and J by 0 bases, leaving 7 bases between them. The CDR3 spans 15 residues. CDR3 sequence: CASSAYYSGANVLTF. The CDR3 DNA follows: TGTGCCAGCAGCGCATACTACTCTGGGGCCAACGTCCTGACTTTC.

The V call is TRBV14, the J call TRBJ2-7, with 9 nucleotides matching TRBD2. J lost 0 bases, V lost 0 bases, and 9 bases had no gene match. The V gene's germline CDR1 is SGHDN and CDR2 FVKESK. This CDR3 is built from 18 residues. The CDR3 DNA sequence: TGTGCCAGCAGCCAAGAAGGTCTCCCGGGACTAGCCTCCTACGAGCAGTACTTC. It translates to CASSQEGLPGLASYEQYF.

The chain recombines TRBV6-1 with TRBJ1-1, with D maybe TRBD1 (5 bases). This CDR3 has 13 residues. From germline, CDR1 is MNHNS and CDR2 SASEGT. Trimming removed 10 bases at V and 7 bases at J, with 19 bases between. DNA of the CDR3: TGTGCCACTTGCAGGGTAGAAGGAGGTGAAGCTTTCTTT. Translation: CATCRVEGGEAFF.

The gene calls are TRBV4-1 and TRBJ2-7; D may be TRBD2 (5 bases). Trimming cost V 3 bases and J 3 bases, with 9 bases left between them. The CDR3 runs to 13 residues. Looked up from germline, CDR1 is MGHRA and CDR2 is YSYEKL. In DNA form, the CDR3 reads TGCGCCAGCAGCCAGACCGGGGACTACGAGCAGTACTTC. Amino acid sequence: CASSQTGDYEQYF.